This TCR beta chain was observed in a study of blood T cell repertoires in COVID-19. On the study more broadly: Spain, Italy and the United States supplied samples that represented acute and convalescent COVID-19. PBMCs, B-cell-depleted T cells, or T cells were the source of the cDNA or gDNA that made up the material.

CDR1 and CDR2 from the germline V gene are SEHNR and FQNEAQ (reference sequence). This CDR3 contains 11 residues. Deletions cut 5 bases from V and 8 bases from J, with 10 bases between. In the original processing: The assay estimated nucleated cells by amplifying reference gene primers. Only in-frame clones appear in the TCRdb table, and some are missing; sequencing was by immunoSEQ multiplex PCR. V, J and clone size were drawn from that table, and D and trimming were deduced from the DNA. The table lists around 150,000 clones, approximately 80% of them singletons. Sequenced input: peripheral blood. This clonotype was obtained from a woman of 80 years or more with active or convalescent COVID-19. V gene TRBV7-9 combines with J gene TRBJ2-7; D is perhaps TRBD1 (5 bases). The CDR3: CASSEQEQQYF. The DNA for the CDR3 is TGTGCCAGCAGCGAACAGGAACAGCAGTACTTC. The full variable domain, completed using reference TRBV7-9 and TRBJ2-7, is DTGVSQNPRHKITKRGQNVTFRCDPISEHNRLYWYRQTLGQGPEFLTYFQNEAQLEKSRLLSDRFSAERPKGSFSTLEIQRTEQGDSAMYLCASSEQEQQYFGPGTRLTVT.